Following are 29 T cell receptor beta chains from one sample sequenced in a study of cytomegalovirus exposure and HLA in healthy donors. The PCR made use of 60 Vbeta and 13 Jbeta primers. Assay used: immunoSEQ multiplex PCR; TCRdb lists only in-frame clones, some missing. Of about 200,000 clones listed, approximately 70% are singletons. What was sequenced was PBMCs. The receptors were sampled from a woman in her twenties or thirties in good health and CMV-seronegative.

V gene TRBV2 combines with J gene TRBJ2-3, with D perhaps TRBD2 (7 bases). The CDR3 extends over 15 amino acids. Germline CDR1 reads SNHLY; CDR2 reads FYNNEI. The V end lost 7 bases, the J end lost 3 bases, and 17 bases lay between the germline ends. The CDR3 DNA follows: TGTGCCAGCAACCAAGGGGGGGTTCCAACAGATACGCAGTATTTT. Protein product: CASNQGGVPTDTQYF.

The chain joins TRBV7-9 to TRBJ1-1; 9 bases fit TRBD1. V trimming: 5 bases; J trimming: 5 bases; junction bases outside the gene matches: 3. This CDR3 spans 13 amino acids. Per the germline V gene, CDR1 is SEHNR and CDR2 is FQNEAQ (reference sequence). CDR3 in amino acids: CASSMTGGTEAFF. CDR3 bases: TGTGCCAGCAGCATGACAGGGGGAACTGAAGCTTTCTTT. The full variable domain, with the rest looked up from reference TRBV7-9 and TRBJ1-1, is DTGVSQNPRHKITKRGQNVTFRCDPISEHNRLYWYRQTLGQGPEFLTYFQNEAQLEKSRLLSDRFSAERPKGSFSTLEIQRTEQGDSAMYLCASSMTGGTEAFFGQGTRLTVV.

This clone has more than one count but fewer than ten. V gene TRBV5-6 combines with J gene TRBJ2-5, with 11 positions matching TRBD2. Germline V gives CDR1 SGHDT, CDR2 YYEEEE. The CDR3 runs 15 residues. V lost 4 bases and J lost 5; bases outside the gene matches: 7. DNA for the CDR3: TGTGCCAGCAGCCCTTTAGCGGGAGGGCCGGAGACCCAGTACTTC. It encodes CASSPLAGGPETQYF.

V gene TRBV10-3 combines with J gene TRBJ1-2; D is ambiguous. The CDR3 runs 13 residues. The germline V gene encodes CDR1 ENHRY and CDR2 SYGVKD. V lost 6 bases to trimming and J lost 8 bases, with 16 bases between them. DNA for the CDR3: TGTGCCATCAGAAAGGACTCTCTCGACGGCTACACCTTC. Encoded protein: CAIRKDSLDGYTF.

The V gene is TRBV27, the J gene TRBJ2-3; 9 positions match TRBD2. Losses at the gene ends were 5 bases for V and 3 bases for J; bases not matched to a gene: 12. Germline V gene lookup returns CDR1 MNHEY and CDR2 SMNVEV (reference sequence). This CDR3 comprises 17 residues. CDR3 sequence reads: CASSPWGSGGDTDTQYF. The CDR3 nucleotides read TGTGCCAGCAGTCCGTGGGGTAGCGGGGGAGATACAGATACGCAGTATTTT.

The chain employs TRBV19 and TRBJ2-6, with no clear D. This CDR3 is 14 amino acids long. Germline CDR1 LNHDA, CDR2 SQIVND (reference sequence). V lost 5 bases and J 0 bases, leaving 5 bases between the germline ends. CDR3 protein: CASSPYSGANVLTF. The DNA of the CDR3 is TGTGCCAGTAGTCCTTACTCTGGGGCCAACGTCCTGACTTTC. The full variable domain, completed using reference TRBV19 and TRBJ2-6, is DGGITQSPKYLFRKEGQNVTLSCEQNLNHDAMYWYRQDPGQGLRLIYYSQIVNDFQKGDIAEGYSVSREKKESFPLTVTSAQKNPTAFYLCASSPYSGANVLTFGAGSRLTVL.

This clone came up a few times. The V gene is TRBV7-2, the J gene TRBJ1-2, with D possibly being TRBD1 (6 bases). V dropped 3 bases and J dropped 3 bases, with 11 bases sitting between them. Germline loops: CDR1 SGHTA, CDR2 FQGNSA. The CDR3 spans 14 residues. The CDR3, as DNA: TGTGCCAGCAGCTTGGGGGGGCGCGACTATGGCTACACCTTC. Translation: CASSLGGRDYGYTF.

V gene TRBV10-3 combines with J gene TRBJ2-5; 10 bases match TRBD1. Per germline, CDR1 ENHRY and CDR2 SYGVKD. The CDR3 has 15 amino acids. V lost 0 bases and J lost 5; bases outside the gene matches: 3. Here the CDR3 DNA reads TGTGCCATCAGTGAGTCAGACAGGGGGCCCGAGACCCAGTACTTC. Translated, it gives CAISESDRGPETQYF.

Only a few counts were recorded for this clone. This sample also contains other DNA sequences that code for the same CDR3. The chain links TRBV19 to TRBJ1-5, with 12 positions matching TRBD1. Germline CDR1 LNHDA, CDR2 SQIVND (reference sequence). Losses at the gene ends were 1 base for V and 4 bases for J; bases not matched to a gene: 2. CDR3 length: 16 amino acids. DNA for the CDR3: TGTGCCAGTAGTATAGTGGGACAGGGGGCGAATCAGCCCCAGCATTTT. Translation gives CASSIVGQGANQPQHF.

The V gene is TRBV5-4, the J gene TRBJ2-3, with 10 bases identical to TRBD2. J gave up 2 bases and V 2 bases, and 11 bases lay outside the gene matches. Germline V gives CDR1 SGHNT, CDR2 YYREEE (reference sequence). The CDR3 covers 18 residues. As DNA, the CDR3 is TGTGCCAGCAGCTTAATCCCCCCACTAGCGGGGTCCACAGATACGCAGTATTTT. This translates into CASSLIPPLAGSTDTQYF.

The chain has TRBV14 and TRBJ2-5; 9 bases agree with TRBD2. The J call may be incorrect, as the DNA end agrees better with TRBJ2-7. The CDR3 is 14 amino acids. Germline values: CDR1 SGHDN, CDR2 FVKESK. The CDR3 here is CASSVRREGHEQYF. The CDR3 DNA reads TGTGCCAGCAGCGTCAGGCGGGAGGGCCACGAGCAGTACTTC.

The chain employs TRBV2 and TRBJ1-5, with D possibly matching TRBD1 (6 bases). The CDR3 sequence is 12 residues long. Germline CDR1 SNHLY, CDR2 FYNNEI. Trimming removed 6 bases from V and 4 bases from J, with 7 bases in between. This chain's CDR3 is CASRDSNQPQHF. CDR3 in DNA: TGTGCCAGCAGGGACAGTAATCAGCCCCAGCATTTT.

The chain combines TRBV7-3 with TRBJ2-7; the D gene is possibly TRBD2 (6 bases). This CDR3 is 14 amino acids long. V gave up 2 bases and J gave up 5 bases, with 13 bases separating them. Germline values: CDR1 SGHTA, CDR2 FQGTGA. CDR3 sequence: CASSLSGGSHEQYF. The CDR3 DNA follows: TGTGCCAGCAGCTTATCTGGGGGGTCCCACGAGCAGTACTTC.

The V and J genes are TRBV6-1 and TRBJ1-2; D gene unclear. The germline gives CDR1 MNHNS, CDR2 SASEGT. V lost 5 bases, J lost 3 bases, and 16 bases lay in between. The CDR3 spans 15 residues. The CDR3 loop is CASSWEARSYYGYTF. The CDR3 region has the DNA TGTGCCAGCAGTTGGGAGGCCAGGAGTTACTATGGCTACACCTTC.

This sequence joins TRBV9 and TRBJ2-3, with TRBD1 identical over 8 bases. Losses at the gene ends were 5 bases for V and 5 bases for J; bases not matched to a gene: 13. The CDR3 consists of 16 residues. Germline CDR1 is SGDLS and CDR2 is YYNGEE. The CDR3 bases are TGTGCCAGCAGTTTCCAGGGGGCCCTTGGGGGAGATACGCAGTATTTT. This encodes CASSFQGALGGDTQYF.

This clone has a handful of counts. This chain uses TRBV27 with TRBJ2-3, with 7 bases matching TRBD2. The CDR3 sequence is 16 residues long. Germline lookup yields CDR1 MNHEY and CDR2 SMNVEV (reference sequence). The junction had 10 bases not matched to a gene; V was cut back by 5 bases and J by 2 bases. CDR3 amino acids: CASSPLFAGVTDTQYF. The CDR3 region has the DNA TGTGCCAGCAGTCCCCTCTTTGCGGGAGTCACAGATACGCAGTATTTT.

The chain employs TRBV5-6 and TRBJ1-1; D is uncertain. Germline lookup yields CDR1 SGHDT and CDR2 YYEEEE. V lost 2 bases and J lost 0, with 11 bases in between. The length of the CDR3 is 15 residues. The DNA for the CDR3 is TGTGCCAGCAGCTTTTGGGGAGCCGTGAACACTGAAGCTTTCTTT. It translates to CASSFWGAVNTEAFF.

This sequence joins TRBV2 and TRBJ2-2, with a possible D match to TRBD2 (5 bases). Trimming left V 5 bases short and J 6 bases short, with 16 bases between. Germline CDR1 and CDR2: SNHLY and FYNNEI. CDR3 length equals 15 residues. CDR3 in amino acids: CASSLSRRVAGELFF. DNA for the CDR3: TGTGCCAGCAGTCTTTCCAGGCGGGTGGCCGGGGAGCTGTTTTTT.

The V and J genes are TRBV5-1 and TRBJ1-1; no clear D. The V end was cut by 0 bases, the J end by 1 base, with 7 bases between. This CDR3 has 14 residues. The germline V gene has CDR1 SGHRS and CDR2 YFSETQ. The CDR3 region is CASSLASGNTEAFF. CDR3 DNA sequence: TGCGCCAGCAGCTTGGCCTCAGGGAACACTGAAGCTTTCTTT.

The chain is built from TRBV30 and TRBJ1-1; 10 positions agree with TRBD1. V was clipped by 4 bases and J by 8 bases; unmatched bases: 7. The CDR3 is made up of 13 amino acids. CDR1 and CDR2 (germline): GTSNPN, SVGIG (reference sequence). In DNA form, the CDR3 reads TGTGCCTGGACCTCCGGGACAGGGGCCGAAGCTTTCTTT. It translates to CAWTSGTGAEAFF.

This clone was picked up a small number of times. The chain has TRBV7-2 and TRBJ1-1, with no clear D. CDR1 is SGHTA and CDR2 is FQGNSA in the germline V gene. V was cut by 2 bases and J by 1 base, with 5 bases left in between. The length of the CDR3 is 13 residues. The CDR3 loop is CASSLSENTEAFF. The DNA for the CDR3 is TGTGCCAGCAGCTTATCAGAGAACACTGAAGCTTTCTTT.

V and J are TRBV4-1 and TRBJ2-7, with 8 positions matching TRBD1. This CDR3 has 15 amino acids. Trimming cost V 0 bases and J 3 bases; bases outside gene matches: 4. Germline lookup yields CDR1 MGHRA and CDR2 YSYEKL. CDR3 residues: CASSQDYRGFYEQYF. In DNA, the CDR3 is TGCGCCAGCAGCCAAGACTACAGGGGGTTCTACGAGCAGTACTTC.

The rearrangement links TRBV2 to TRBJ1-4; D remains ambiguous. Trimming left V 6 bases short and J 8 bases short, with 4 bases between. CDR3 size: 10 residues. The V gene's germline CDR1 is SNHLY and CDR2 FYNNEI. The CDR3 sequence is CASSEEKLFF. DNA of the CDR3: TGTGCCAGCAGCGAGGAAAAACTGTTTTTT.

This sequence joins TRBV19 and TRBJ2-1; 10 bases fit TRBD1. The CDR3 has 15 residues. Germline trimming cut 6 bases from V and 6 bases from J; bases unmatched to any gene: 8. Germline CDR1 LNHDA, CDR2 SQIVND (reference sequence). The CDR3 here is CASRPGQGPVNEQFF. Here the CDR3 DNA reads TGTGCCAGTAGGCCGGGACAGGGGCCGGTCAATGAGCAGTTCTTC.

V usage is TRBV7-9 and J usage is TRBJ2-1; a weak D match, TRBD2 (7 bases). Per germline, CDR1 SEHNR and CDR2 FQNEAQ (reference sequence). Deletions cut 5 bases from V and 5 bases from J, with 19 bases between. This CDR3 has 16 amino acids. The CDR3 protein is CASSTTRRGADNEQFF. The CDR3 DNA reads as TGTGCCAGCAGCACCACCAGACGGGGGGCCGACAATGAGCAGTTCTTC.

V gene TRBV11-2 combines with J gene TRBJ2-3, with 7 nucleotides matching TRBD1. CDR1 is SGHAT, CDR2 FQNNGV, per germline. CDR3 length equals 15 residues. The trim removed 8 bases at V and 2 bases at J, leaving 10 bases unmatched. CDR3 nucleotides: TGTGCCAGCCAAGGGGGCCGAAAACACACAGATACGCAGTATTTT. Protein: CASQGGRKHTDTQYF.

This sequence joins TRBV10-1 and TRBJ2-7; the D gene is possibly TRBD2 (6 bases). The V and J ends lost 0 bases and 6 bases respectively, with 21 bases between them. The CDR3 is made up of 17 amino acids. Germline V gene sequence: CDR1 WNHNN, CDR2 SYGVQD (reference sequence). CDR3 amino acids: CASSESMKRGRFSEQYF. Written as DNA, the CDR3 is TGCGCCAGCAGTGAGTCGATGAAGCGAGGGAGGTTCTCCGAGCAGTACTTC.

This rearrangement joins TRBV7-6 to TRBJ1-1; no clear D gene. Trimming took 5 bases from V and 0 from J, leaving 7 bases between them. This CDR3 has 13 residues. The germline CDR1 and CDR2 sequences are SGHVS and FNYEAQ. The CDR3 protein is CASSRGMNTEAFF. Written as DNA, the CDR3 is TGTGCCAGCAGCCGGGGAATGAACACTGAAGCTTTCTTT.

The rearrangement joins TRBV6-1 to TRBJ2-4; no clear D gene. Germline CDR1 and CDR2: MNHNS and SASEGT. The V and J ends lost 4 bases and 3 bases respectively, with 19 bases between them. The CDR3 sequence is 17 residues long. In nucleotides, the CDR3 is TGTGCCAGCAGTGGAGGTTCCCTTAGGAAAGACAAAAACATTCAGTACTTC. The encoded protein is CASSGGSLRKDKNIQYF.